These T cell receptor beta chains were read from a single sample in a study of response to subunit inactivated influenza vaccine. TCRdb ran MiXCR on the RT-PCR reads and lists one entry per CDR3 protein. The sample holds fewer than 550,000 distinct CDR3 sequences, about 25% seen once. The source was CD4+ T cells sorted from PBMCs, collected 5 days after vaccination. The receptor source for this set is a man aged 50 or older who received an inactivated influenza vaccine. CDR3s include the opening cysteine and the closing phenylalanine or tryptophan. D genes are given only for firm matches. Clone size is stated in some rows and not others, as once, few, many or a class when expanded.

J	size	length	V	D	CDR3	DNA
TRBJ2-7	few	13	TRBV20-1	TRBD2	CSARDGVAGEGYF	TGCAGTGCTAGAGATGGAGTAGCGGGAGAAGGGTACTTC
TRBJ2-3	.	16	TRBV20-1	TRBD1	CSAIDMDRGRADTQYF	TGCAGTGCTATCGACATGGACAGGGGGCGCGCAGATACGCAGTATTTT
TRBJ2-7	few	12	TRBV2	.	CASSVGLYEQYF	TGTGCCAGCAGTGTGGGACTCTACGAGCAGTACTTC
TRBJ2-7	.	17	TRBV11-2	TRBD2	CASSRLAGGPSWYEQYF	TGTGCCAGCAGCCGTCTAGCGGGAGGGCCATCCTGGTACGAGCAGTACTTC
TRBJ1-2	.	19	TRBV7-2	.	CASSLSRILLGGDRRGYTF	TGTGCCAGCAGCTTGAGCCGAATTCTACTCGGGGGGGATCGCCGTGGCTACACCTTC
TRBJ2-1	.	17	TRBV5-5	TRBD2	CASSLVVLTSGSNEQFF	TGTGCCAGCAGCTTGGTGGTTTTGACTAGCGGGAGTAATGAGCAGTTCTTC
TRBJ2-3	.	16	TRBV11-2	TRBD2	CASSGLAGANTDTQYF	TGTGCCAGCAGCGGACTAGCGGGAGCCAACACAGATACGCAGTATTTT
TRBJ2-7	many	15	TRBV12-3/TRBV12-4	.	CASSLIGGAVYEQYF	TGTGCCAGCAGTTTAATCGGCGGGGCCGTTTACGAGCAGTACTTC
TRBJ2-2	few	15	TRBV7-9	TRBD1	CASNIQGRANGELFF	TGTGCCAGCAACATACAGGGGAGAGCGAACGGGGAGCTGTTTTTT
TRBJ2-3	many	15	TRBV5-1	TRBD2	CASSLASGSTDTQYF	TGTGCCAGCAGTTTAGCTAGCGGGAGCACAGATACGCAGTATTTT
TRBJ1-2	many	17	TRBV7-2	.	CASSVSNFWAGAYGYTF	TGTGCCAGCAGCGTCTCGAATTTCTGGGCAGGCGCCTATGGCTACACCTTC
TRBJ2-4	.	14	TRBV30	.	CASSLGPAKNIQYF	TGTGCCTCGTCCCTCGGTCCAGCCAAAAACATTCAGTACTTC
TRBJ2-1	.	17	TRBV6-2/TRBV6-3	TRBD2	CASSPGVSGAPTREQFF	TGTGCCAGCAGCCCCGGGGTTAGCGGGGCCCCTACGCGGGAGCAGTTCTTC
TRBJ1-5	.	18	TRBV4-1	TRBD1	CASSQVGLRQGNNQPQHF	TGCGCCAGCAGCCAAGTGGGTCTGAGACAGGGCAATAATCAGCCCCAGCATTTT
TRBJ2-7	.	14	TRBV7-8	.	CASSLQRNSYEQYF	TGTGCCAGCAGCCTCCAACGAAACTCCTACGAGCAGTACTTC
TRBJ2-7	.	16	TRBV6-2/TRBV6-3	TRBD1	CASSRRPGQGPGEQYF	TGTGCCAGCAGTCGAAGACCGGGACAGGGCCCAGGGGAGCAGTACTTC
TRBJ2-7	.	15	TRBV12-3/TRBV12-4	.	CASSYHRGLHYEQYF	TGTGCCAGCAGTTATCATAGGGGGTTGCACTACGAGCAGTACTTC
TRBJ1-2	.	14	TRBV18	.	CASSPGQKNYGYTF	TGTGCCAGCTCACCCGGACAGAAGAACTATGGCTACACCTTC
TRBJ1-1	.	14	TRBV12-3/TRBV12-4	.	CASSSKGGVSEAFF	TGTGCCAGCAGTTCTAAAGGGGGGGTTTCTGAAGCTTTCTTT
TRBJ1-1	.	14	TRBV12-3/TRBV12-4	.	CASSFMTENTEAFF	TGTGCCAGCAGTTTCATGACCGAGAACACTGAAGCTTTCTTT
TRBJ2-1	.	15	TRBV7-2	TRBD2	CASNRLAGGYNEQFF	TGTGCCAGCAACAGACTAGCGGGAGGCTACAATGAGCAGTTCTTC
TRBJ2-1	.	16	TRBV11-2	TRBD2	CASSLGGRGRFGEQFF	TGTGCCAGCAGCTTAGGAGGGAGGGGCAGGTTCGGTGAGCAGTTCTTC
TRBJ2-7	.	14	TRBV3-1	.	CASSQSGRADEQYF	.
TRBJ2-3	.	17	TRBV4-3	TRBD1	CASSQSRDRGFTDTQYF	TGCGCCAGCAGCCAATCACGGGACAGGGGTTTTACAGATACGCAGTATTTT
TRBJ2-5	few	18	TRBV5-1	TRBD2	CASSLGLAGGTIQETQYF	TGCGCCAGCAGCTTGGGGCTAGCGGGGGGGACGATACAAGAGACCCAGTACTTC
TRBJ2-1	few	14	TRBV12-3/TRBV12-4	TRBD1	CASSENDRDNEQFF	TGTGCCAGCAGTGAAAACGACAGGGACAATGAGCAGTTCTTC
TRBJ2-5	few	14	TRBV20-1	TRBD2	CSARVASGRTSQYF	TGCAGTGCTAGAGTGGCTAGCGGGAGGACGTCCCAGTACTTC
TRBJ2-2	many	16	TRBV20-1	.	CSARDEWGENTGELFF	TGCAGTGCTAGAGATGAGTGGGGGGAGAACACCGGGGAGCTGTTTTTT